This T cell receptor (beta chain) was recovered during a study of blood T cell repertoires in COVID-19. Study details: COVID-19 samples from acute and convalescent phases originated in the United States, Italy and Spain.

In the authors' workflow: Amplification of reference gene primers provided the estimated nucleated cell counts. The table came from immunoSEQ multiplex PCR; TCRdb's copy has only in-frame clones and leaves some out. The DNA gave D and trimming, while V, J and clone size come from that table. The table records more than 200,000 clones, about 80% of them present only once. Participants had their cohort set by participant-reported clinical history. Recovered status in Cohort 3 required two negative PCRs, clearance, or symptom resolution. The specimen was PBMCs or T cells enriched from blood (not recorded which). This TCR derives from a man in his 60s who had recovered from COVID-19.

The CDR3, as DNA: TGCGCCAGCAGTGAGACCCGACAGGTGCGTGGCTACACCTTC. Translation gives CASSETRQVRGYTF. The rearrangement uses TRBV10-2 and TRBJ1-2, with D maybe TRBD1 (6 bases). CDR3 length: 14 residues. Germline values: CDR1 WSHSY, CDR2 SAAADI. Between the trimmed V and J ends, which lost 2 bases and 7 bases, there was a span of 14 bases.